This T cell receptor (beta chain) stems from a study of T-cell reconstitution after alpha-beta-depleted transplantation in children. Study-level points and caveats: It was reported that alpha-beta T cells came from several hundred expanded graft clones (about two months after transplant). The main origin of T-cell counts and diversity one year after transplant was newly produced T cells. Recipient T cells and thymic progenitors that survived were the source of the high TCRbeta diversity seen at day 60 in some patients.

Preparation of the TCRbeta library was carried out with unique molecular identifiers. TCRdb re-analysed the PCR reads in MiXCR, keeping a single row per CDR3 protein. The table includes about 200,000 distinct CDR3 sequences, about 7% detected once. Concerning this clonotype: Its antigen is as yet unknown.

Losses at the gene ends were 6 bases for V and 0 bases for J; bases not matched to a gene: 13. The germline gives CDR1 DFQATT, CDR2 SNEGSKA (reference sequence). CDR3 length: 16 amino acids. The source is a boy aged 2 to 10 with acute lymphoblastic leukemia, due to receive a stem cell transplant. The V call is TRBV20-1, the J call TRBJ2-7; 8 bases are shared with TRBD1. The sample here was PBMCs, taken before TCRalphabeta/CD19-depleted stem cell transplant. The CDR3 coding sequence is TGCAGTGCGCCGGGACAGGCAGCCTCCCTCTCCTACGAGCAGTACTTC. It yields the protein CSAPGQAASLSYEQYF.